This record looks at one TCR beta chain sequence and its context. These data are taken from a study of blood T cell repertoires in COVID-19. At the level of the study: Samples came from the United States, Italy and Spain, spanning acute and convalescent COVID-19. Nucleic acid was either cDNA or gDNA, and it came from T cells, B-cell-depleted T cells, or PBMCs.

Sequenced by immunoSEQ multiplex PCR; TCRdb stores in-frame clones only, minus some. The sample lists fewer than 500,000 clones; roughly 86% were seen once. The CDR3 runs 13 residues. The germline V and J ends were trimmed by 0 bases and 7 bases, with 6 bases remaining between them. The germline V gene has CDR1 SGHAT and CDR2 FQNNGV. The receptor was derived from a human donor with acute or convalescent COVID-19. The donor label of this sample is uncertain. Sequenced input: peripheral blood. The chain carries TRBV11-2 and TRBJ2-2; D not resolved. In DNA, the CDR3 is TGTGCCAGCAGCTTAGACGAGGACGGGGAGCTGTTTTTT. This translates into CASSLDEDGELFF.